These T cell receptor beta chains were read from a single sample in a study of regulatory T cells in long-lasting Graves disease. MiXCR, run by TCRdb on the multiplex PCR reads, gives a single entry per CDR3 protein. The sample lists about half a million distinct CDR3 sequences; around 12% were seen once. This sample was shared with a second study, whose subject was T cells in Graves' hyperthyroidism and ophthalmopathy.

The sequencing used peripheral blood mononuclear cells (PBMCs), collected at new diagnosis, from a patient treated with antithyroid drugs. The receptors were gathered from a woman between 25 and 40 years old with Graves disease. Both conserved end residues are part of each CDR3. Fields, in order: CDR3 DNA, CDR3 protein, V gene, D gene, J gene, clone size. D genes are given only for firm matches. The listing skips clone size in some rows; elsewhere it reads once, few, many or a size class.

CDR3 DNA: TGTGCCAGCAAGAGGGATTCAGACAATTCACCCCTCCACTTT
CDR3 protein: CASKRDSDNSPLHF
V gene: TRBV12-3/TRBV12-4
D gene: -
J gene: TRBJ1-6
clone size: few

CDR3 DNA: TGTGCCAGCAGTTTTCGTCCCTGGGCTAGCCCCGGAGGCCCTTACAATGAGCAGTTCTTC
CDR3 protein: CASSFRPWASPGGPYNEQFF
V gene: TRBV12-3/TRBV12-4
D gene: -
J gene: TRBJ2-1
clone size: -

CDR3 DNA: TGTGCCAGCAGACAGACAGGCCACTCCACCTATGGCTACACCTTC
CDR3 protein: CASRQTGHSTYGYTF
V gene: TRBV12-3/TRBV12-4
D gene: -
J gene: TRBJ1-2
clone size: many

CDR3 DNA: TGTGCCAGCAGAGAAGGTACTAATTCACCCCTCCACTTT
CDR3 protein: CASREGTNSPLHF
V gene: TRBV28
D gene: -
J gene: TRBJ1-6
clone size: many

CDR3 DNA: TGTGCCAGCAGCCAGGGGCAATCACCCCTCCACTTT
CDR3 protein: CASSQGQSPLHF
V gene: TRBV6-1
D gene: -
J gene: TRBJ1-6
clone size: -

CDR3 DNA: TGTGCCAGCAGTTACTCGAATCGGGGGCTAAATGAAAAACTGTTTTTT
CDR3 protein: CASSYSNRGLNEKLFF
V gene: TRBV6-5
D gene: -
J gene: TRBJ1-4
clone size: few

CDR3 DNA: TGTGCCAGCAGCGGGTGGGGACCTAGCACAGATACGCAGTATTTT
CDR3 protein: CASSGWGPSTDTQYF
V gene: TRBV2
D gene: -
J gene: TRBJ2-3
clone size: many

CDR3 DNA: TGTGCCAGCAGTTACAGCGGGAGGTACAATGAGCAGTTCTTC
CDR3 protein: CASSYSGRYNEQFF
V gene: TRBV12-3/TRBV12-4
D gene: TRBD2
J gene: TRBJ2-1
clone size: many

CDR3 DNA: TGTGCCAGCAGCTTTGGGGGGGGGGAGAACAATGAGCAGTTCTTC
CDR3 protein: CASSFGGGENNEQFF
V gene: TRBV7-3
D gene: TRBD2
J gene: TRBJ2-1
clone size: -

CDR3 DNA: TGTGCCAGCAGCCAAAAAAGCTTTAGAGGGAGAGAGACCCAGTACTTC
CDR3 protein: CASSQKSFRGRETQYF
V gene: TRBV3-1
D gene: -
J gene: TRBJ2-5
clone size: few

CDR3 DNA: TGTGCCACCAGTGAGACCCCAGGGGTCGGCTACACCTTC
CDR3 protein: CATSETPGVGYTF
V gene: TRBV24-1
D gene: -
J gene: TRBJ1-2
clone size: many

CDR3 DNA: TGTGCCAGCAGTATGGCCTCGTCGGAGCAGTACTTC
CDR3 protein: CASSMASSEQYF
V gene: TRBV28
D gene: -
J gene: TRBJ2-7
clone size: -

CDR3 DNA: TGTGCCAGCAGTTCGGGATGGACAGGGAGCGGCTACACCTTC
CDR3 protein: CASSSGWTGSGYTF
V gene: TRBV12-3/TRBV12-4
D gene: TRBD1
J gene: TRBJ1-2
clone size: many

CDR3 DNA: TGTGCCAGCGGGTTAGGCAGGGAAGAAGAAAAACTGTTTTTT
CDR3 protein: CASGLGREEEKLFF
V gene: TRBV7-9
D gene: -
J gene: TRBJ1-4
clone size: many

CDR3 DNA: TGCGCCAGCAGCGGCGGGACGACTGGAACCACGGGCAATGAGCAGTTCTTC
CDR3 protein: CASSGGTTGTTGNEQFF
V gene: TRBV5-1
D gene: -
J gene: TRBJ2-1
clone size: few

CDR3 DNA: TGTGCCAGCAGCTTAGCAGACACCGGCTCTGGAAACACCATATATTTT
CDR3 protein: CASSLADTGSGNTIYF
V gene: TRBV7-9
D gene: -
J gene: TRBJ1-3
clone size: many

CDR3 DNA: TGCAGTGCTAAACGGGAGTCCAGATACGAGCAGTACTTC
CDR3 protein: CSAKRESRYEQYF
V gene: TRBV20-1
D gene: -
J gene: TRBJ2-7
clone size: many

CDR3 DNA: TGTGCCAGCAGTCGACTAGCGGGAGACCTGGAAGAGACCCAGTACTTC
CDR3 protein: CASSRLAGDLEETQYF
V gene: TRBV7-8
D gene: TRBD2
J gene: TRBJ2-5
clone size: -

CDR3 DNA: TGTGCCAGCAGCCCATCTACTAGAAACGAGCAGTACTTC
CDR3 protein: CASSPSTRNEQYF
V gene: TRBV7-9
D gene: -
J gene: TRBJ2-7
clone size: -

CDR3 DNA: TGTGCCAGCAGCTTAAACGTACTCACCGGGGAGCTGTTTTTT
CDR3 protein: CASSLNVLTGELFF
V gene: TRBV7-2
D gene: -
J gene: TRBJ2-2
clone size: few

CDR3 DNA: TGTGCCAGCAGTGAAAAGGGACCGAGCAATCAGCCCCAGCATTTT
CDR3 protein: CASSEKGPSNQPQHF
V gene: TRBV6-1
D gene: -
J gene: TRBJ1-5
clone size: many

CDR3 DNA: TGTGCCAGCAGCTTGACCCGGGACAGGGGCTACGAGCAGTACTTC
CDR3 protein: CASSLTRDRGYEQYF
V gene: TRBV5-5
D gene: TRBD1
J gene: TRBJ2-7
clone size: few

CDR3 DNA: TGTGCCAGCGACTCCGGGACAGGGTACACTGAAGCTTTCTTT
CDR3 protein: CASDSGTGYTEAFF
V gene: TRBV19
D gene: TRBD1
J gene: TRBJ1-1
clone size: many

CDR3 DNA: TGTGCCAGCAGCTTAGTCAGGTACAGGGTGAAGTTCTTC
CDR3 protein: CASSLVRYRVKFF
V gene: TRBV7-2
D gene: -
J gene: TRBJ2-1
clone size: many

CDR3 DNA: TGTGCCAGCAGCTCCTTCGGTAGCTCCTATAATTCACCCCTCCACTTT
CDR3 protein: CASSSFGSSYNSPLHF
V gene: TRBV5-5
D gene: -
J gene: TRBJ1-6
clone size: -

CDR3 DNA: TGTGCCAGCAGCTTATTGGGGACCCTACCCCACGAGCAGTACTTC
CDR3 protein: CASSLLGTLPHEQYF
V gene: TRBV11-3
D gene: -
J gene: TRBJ2-7
clone size: few

CDR3 DNA: TGTGCCAGCAGTCCGAAAACAGGATACGAGCAGTACTTC
CDR3 protein: CASSPKTGYEQYF
V gene: TRBV27
D gene: -
J gene: TRBJ2-7
clone size: many

CDR3 DNA: TGTGCCAGCAGCTTAGGGGAGAACACTGAAGCTTTCTTT
CDR3 protein: CASSLGENTEAFF
V gene: TRBV5-1
D gene: -
J gene: TRBJ1-1
clone size: many

CDR3 DNA: TGTGCCAGCAGTGAAGTGAGGGGAGGAGGCACAGATACGCAGTATTTT
CDR3 protein: CASSEVRGGGTDTQYF
V gene: TRBV6-1
D gene: -
J gene: TRBJ2-3
clone size: -